The clone carrying this TCR beta chain has a single count. These data come from a study of shared clonotypes between healthy human individuals. The CDR3 spans 13 residues. V was shortened by 6 bases and J by 3 bases, with 15 bases between the two germline ends. Germline values: CDR1 SQVTM, CDR2 ANQGSEA. The repertoire was sequenced with immunoSEQ multiplex PCR; TCRdb's copy has only in-frame clones and lacks some. The repertoire holds under 600,000 clones, with 95% to 98% as singletons. Naive CD8 cells, CD45RO-negative and positively selected for CCR7, excluded terminally differentiated effector memory CD45RA+ cells.

This clonotype originated in a man younger than 40 in good health. The chain uses TRBV29-1 and TRBJ2-7; possibly TRBD2 for D (6 bases). What was sequenced was naive CD8+ T cells sorted from blood. CDR3 bases: TGCAGCGTAACTCAGGGACTTTACTACGAGCAGTACTTC. Its translation: CSVTQGLYYEQYF.